This T cell receptor (beta chain) was sequenced for a study of cytomegalovirus exposure and HLA in healthy donors. The PCR made use of 60 Vbeta and 13 Jbeta primers. As processed by the authors: Later analysis identified some 80 million unique TCR beta chains, 9 million to 13 million shared. TCRdb keeps only in-frame clones here, not all; method: immunoSEQ multiplex PCR. Clone size and V and J calls were adopted from that table, with D and trimming inferred from the DNA. The table records approximately 170,000 clones, just under 75% of them present only once. In nominal health when sampled, donors likely had unrecorded immune exposures nonetheless. CDR1 SNHLY and CDR2 FYNNEI come from the germline V gene. The V end lost 0 bases, the J end lost 8 bases, and 12 bases lay between the germline ends. The CDR3 consists of 14 residues.

The V and J genes are TRBV2 and TRBJ2-3; D not resolved. The source is a man aged 25 to 40 in good health and CMV-seropositive. The sample was PBMCs. The CDR3 protein is CASSEALQQVTQYF. The CDR3 bases are TGTGCCAGCAGTGAAGCGCTTCAGCAGGTTACGCAGTATTTT.